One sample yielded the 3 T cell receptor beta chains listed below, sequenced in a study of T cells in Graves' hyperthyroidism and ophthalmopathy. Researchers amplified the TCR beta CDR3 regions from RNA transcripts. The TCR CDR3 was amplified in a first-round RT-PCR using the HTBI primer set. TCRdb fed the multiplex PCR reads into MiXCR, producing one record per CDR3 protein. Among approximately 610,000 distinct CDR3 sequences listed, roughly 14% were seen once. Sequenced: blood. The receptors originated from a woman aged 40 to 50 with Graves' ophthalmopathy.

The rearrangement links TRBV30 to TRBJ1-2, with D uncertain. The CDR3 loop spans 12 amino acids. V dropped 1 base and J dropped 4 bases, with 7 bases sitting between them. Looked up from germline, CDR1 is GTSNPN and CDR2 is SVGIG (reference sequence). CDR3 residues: CAWSEGRYGYTF. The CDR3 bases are TGTGCCTGGAGTGAGGGCCGCTATGGCTACACCTTC.

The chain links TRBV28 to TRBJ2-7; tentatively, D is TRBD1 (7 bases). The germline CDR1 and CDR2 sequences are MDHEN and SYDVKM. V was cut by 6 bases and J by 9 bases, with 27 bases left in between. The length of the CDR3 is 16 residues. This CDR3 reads CASSPRQGGNLRGQYF. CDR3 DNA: TGTGCCAGCAGCCCGAGACAGGGCGGGAACCTGCGTGGGCAGTACTTC.

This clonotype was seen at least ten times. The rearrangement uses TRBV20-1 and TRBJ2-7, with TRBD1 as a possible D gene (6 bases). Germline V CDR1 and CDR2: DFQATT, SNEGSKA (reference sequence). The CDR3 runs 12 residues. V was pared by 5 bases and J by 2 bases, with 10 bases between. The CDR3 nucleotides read TGCAGTGCTCGGACAGTCACCTACGAGCAGTACTTC. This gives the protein CSARTVTYEQYF.